This T cell receptor (beta chain) emerged from a study of vaccination and CD4 T cells after COVID-19 (dated 2022 in TCRdb). Regarding the study in general: Every convalescent patient had a positive nasal swab PCR test for SARS-CoV-2, with mild disease in roughly 10 patients and severe disease in one. Participants got two doses of the Pfizer-BioNTech BNT162b2 vaccine (n=8) or two doses of the Moderna mRNA-1273 vaccine (n=2). Culture stimuli were overlapping spike peptide pools from SARS-CoV-2 and from the common cold coronaviruses HCoV-NL63, HCoV-OC43 and HCoV-229E. Post-vaccine blood samples were obtained a median of around 74 days after the second vaccine dose, with a range of roughly 14 to 241 days. Control cultures used a CEFX viral epitope pool as positive control, an HIV-1 Nef peptide pool as negative control, or no peptide. Six males and four females were included in the convalescent cohort, with two Hispanic individuals, seven Caucasians, two Asians and one multiracial person represented. The spike-specific CD4+ TCR repertoire was compared before and after mRNA vaccination in about nine COVID-19 convalescent patients and several infection-naive healthy vaccine recipients. Post-COVID blood samples were collected from convalescent patients a median of around 100 days after diagnosis, with a range of roughly 35 to 170 days.

Study-level results and caveats: Nearly all vaccine-specific clones in convalescent patients (304 of 307) were mono-reactive for SARS-CoV-2 spike rather than cross-reactive with common cold coronaviruses. Relatively few convalescent patients were included in the study, and early timepoints after natural infection were not analyzed. Among convalescent patients, a median roughly 90% of the SARS-CoV-2-reactive clones seen after vaccination appeared only after vaccination, which suggests priming specific to the vaccine. An increase in the median number of SARS-CoV-2-reactive clonotypes from some 20 after infection to 38 after vaccination was observed, but the change was not found to be significant.

Taken with the paper, the label for treatment or condition translates to: approximately 9-day PBMC culture with coronavirus spike peptide pools or control peptides (ViraFEST assay). The ViraFEST assay was used in the study, in which antigen-specific T cells were expanded with peptide pools and expanded clonotypes were subsequently identified by TCR sequencing. The convalescent patients' positive SARS-CoV-2 PCR tests fell between March and December 2020, which was before the Alpha, Beta and Delta variants emerged in the United States. Each well held around 2 million PBMCs cultured with roughly 10 ug/ml peptide pools in IMDM containing roughly 5% human AB serum and roughly 10 IU/ml IL-2. Half of the culture medium was replaced with fresh IL-2-containing medium on days 3 and 7. CD4+ T cells were isolated after approximately eleven days of culture through negative selection using the EasySep CD4+ T cell isolation kit. Ficoll-Paque Plus gradient centrifugation was used to isolate PBMCs from whole blood, and the isolated PBMCs were then either used fresh or cryopreserved at -140C. Triplicate wells were generally used for each culture condition.

V is cut by 0 bases and J by 6 bases, and the space between the germline ends is 12 bases. Measured from the cysteine to the phenylalanine, the CDR3 is 15 residues long. Of the read, only the CDR3 DNA is kept; its 45 bases are in frame from base 1. From the germline V gene, CDR1 is SGHVS and CDR2 is FNYEAQ. Library preparation was by PCR. TCR sequencing of DNA from cultured CD4+ T cells used the Oncomine TCR Beta short-read assay at the Johns Hopkins FTIC core. The QIAamp micro DNA kit was used to extract genomic DNA from the cultured CD4+ T cells. The Oncomine TCR Beta libraries from cultured CD4+ T cells were pooled using unique dual indexes and then sequenced on an Illumina iSeq 100. The study's processing was this. Non-productive sequences were filtered out, and CDR3s that did not start with C, did not end with F or W, or were shorter than 7 amino acids were discarded. Antigen-specific clonotypes were identified with the MANAFEST web application by comparing peptide-stimulated wells with reference and other culture wells. An FDR below 0.05, an odds ratio above 5, and a productive frequency above 0.1% in at least two of three replicate wells were required for clones to be considered positive. Cross-reactive clonotypes were defined as significantly expanded in both SARS-CoV-2 spike wells and at least one common cold coronavirus spike condition. Using R version 3.6.1, CDR3 homology was evaluated through Levenshtein distances (stringdist) along with unrooted phylogenetic trees (ape). TCRdb reprocessing: public reads trimmed at Q25 with fastp, clones called with MiXCR, in-frame beta chains kept. Rows with a matching CDR3 protein are joined into one entry that keeps the most common DNA and genes. TCRdb's processing, not the authors' own work, is the source of the V and J calls. In all, the sample holds about 14,000 distinct CDR3 sequences, and roughly two thirds of those were seen once. The ten largest clones take up just under 20% of the sample.

In its sample, this clonotype was seen once. Its antigen remains undetermined. No qualities accompany the bases; no much larger clone lies one base away. A read on its own is weak evidence. The chain joins TRBV7-6 to TRBJ2-1; perhaps TRBD2 is the D gene, with 6 bases matching. Sequencing used CD4+ T cells from blood, cultured in vitro. This TCR was recovered from a human donor who had recovered from COVID-19. Here the CDR3 is given as CASSLARGPSNEQFF. The DNA sequence is as follows: TGTGCCAGCAGCTTAGCGCGGGGACCCTCCAATGAGCAGTTCTTC.